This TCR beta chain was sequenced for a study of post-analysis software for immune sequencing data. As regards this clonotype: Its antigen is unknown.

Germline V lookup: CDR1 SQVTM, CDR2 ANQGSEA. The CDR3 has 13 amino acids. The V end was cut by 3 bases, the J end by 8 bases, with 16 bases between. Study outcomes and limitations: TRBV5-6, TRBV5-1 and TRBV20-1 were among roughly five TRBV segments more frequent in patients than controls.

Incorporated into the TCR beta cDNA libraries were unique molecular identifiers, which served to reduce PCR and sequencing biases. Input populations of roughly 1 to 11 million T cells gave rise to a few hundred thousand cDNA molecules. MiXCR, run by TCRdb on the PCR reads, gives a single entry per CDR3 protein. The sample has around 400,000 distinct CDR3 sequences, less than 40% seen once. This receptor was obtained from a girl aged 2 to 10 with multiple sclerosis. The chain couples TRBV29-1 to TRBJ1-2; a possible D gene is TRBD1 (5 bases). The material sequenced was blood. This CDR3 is CSVETSGPEGYTF. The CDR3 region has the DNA TGCAGCGTTGAGACGTCGGGACCGGAAGGCTACACCTTC. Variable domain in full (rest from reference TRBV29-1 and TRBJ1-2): SAVISQKPSRDICQRGTSLTIQCQVDSQVTMMFWYRQQPGQSLTLIATANQGSEATYESGFVIDKFPISRPNLTFSTLTVSNMSPEDSSIYLCSVETSGPEGYTFGSGTRLTVV.